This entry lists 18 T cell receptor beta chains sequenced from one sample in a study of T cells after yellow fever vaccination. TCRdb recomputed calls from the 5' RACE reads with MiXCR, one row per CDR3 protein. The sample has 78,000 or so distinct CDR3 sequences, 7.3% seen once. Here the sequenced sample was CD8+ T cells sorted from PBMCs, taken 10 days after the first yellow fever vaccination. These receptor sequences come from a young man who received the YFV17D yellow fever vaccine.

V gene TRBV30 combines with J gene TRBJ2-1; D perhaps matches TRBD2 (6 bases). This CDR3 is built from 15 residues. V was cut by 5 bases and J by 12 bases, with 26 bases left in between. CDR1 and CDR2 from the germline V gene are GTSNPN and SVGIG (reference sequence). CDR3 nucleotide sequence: TGTGCCTGGGACCGTGGCGGGGCACCCTGGGATGCGCAGTTCTTC. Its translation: CAWDRGGAPWDAQFF.

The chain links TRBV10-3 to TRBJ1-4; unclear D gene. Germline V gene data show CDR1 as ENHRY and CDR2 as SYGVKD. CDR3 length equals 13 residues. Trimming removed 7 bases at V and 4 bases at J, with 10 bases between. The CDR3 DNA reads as TGTGCCATCAACGAGGGAAGTAATGAAAAACTGTTTTTT. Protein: CAINEGSNEKLFF.

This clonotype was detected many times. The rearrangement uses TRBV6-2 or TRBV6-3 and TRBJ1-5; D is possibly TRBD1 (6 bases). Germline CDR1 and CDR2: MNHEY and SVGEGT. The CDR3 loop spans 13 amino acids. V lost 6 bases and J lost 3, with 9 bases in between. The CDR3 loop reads CASSRDNNQPQHF. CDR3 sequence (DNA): TGTGCCAGCAGCAGGGACAACAATCAGCCCCAGCATTTT.

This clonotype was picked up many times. The CDR3 spells CASSPPTYNSPLHF. CDR3 sequence (DNA): TGTGCCAGCAGTCCGCCGACTTATAATTCACCCCTCCACTTT. V usage is TRBV6-2 or TRBV6-3 and J usage is TRBJ1-6, with D unresolved. Germline-derived CDR1 and CDR2 are MNHEY and SVGEGT. The CDR3 extends over 14 amino acids. V lost 5 bases, J lost 4 bases, and 9 bases lay in between.

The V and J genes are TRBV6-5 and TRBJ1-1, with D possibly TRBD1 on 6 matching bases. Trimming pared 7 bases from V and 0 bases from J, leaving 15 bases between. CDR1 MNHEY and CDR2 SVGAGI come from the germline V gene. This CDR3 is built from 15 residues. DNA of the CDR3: TGTGCCAGCAAGGGTTGGGGGGCCCTGAACACTGAAGCTTTCTTT. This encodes CASKGWGALNTEAFF.

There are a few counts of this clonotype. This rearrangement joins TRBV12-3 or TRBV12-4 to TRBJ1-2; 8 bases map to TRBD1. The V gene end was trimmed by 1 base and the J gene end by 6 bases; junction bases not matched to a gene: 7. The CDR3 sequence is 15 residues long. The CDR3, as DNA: TGTGCCAGCAGTTTAGGCCCCGGGACAGGAGATGGCTACACCTTC. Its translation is CASSLGPGTGDGYTF.

The CDR3 DNA reads TGTGCCAGCAGCCAGGATAAATACGAGCAGTACTTC. Translating it yields CASSQDKYEQYF. This rearrangement joins TRBV6-5 to TRBJ2-7; D remains ambiguous. Germline V gene lookup returns CDR1 MNHEY and CDR2 SVGAGI. This CDR3 region has 12 residues. V lost 6 bases to trimming and J lost 4 bases, with 10 bases between them.

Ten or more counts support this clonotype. Here the CDR3 reads CASSWTGPGYGYTF. The CDR3 DNA reads as TGTGCCAGCAGTTGGACAGGGCCAGGCTATGGCTACACCTTC. The chain recombines TRBV6-2 or TRBV6-3 with TRBJ1-2, with 8 positions matching TRBD1. The germline CDR1 and CDR2 sequences are MNHEY and SVGEGT. V was pared by 4 bases and J by 4 bases, with 5 bases of the junction left unmatched. The CDR3 is 14 amino acids.

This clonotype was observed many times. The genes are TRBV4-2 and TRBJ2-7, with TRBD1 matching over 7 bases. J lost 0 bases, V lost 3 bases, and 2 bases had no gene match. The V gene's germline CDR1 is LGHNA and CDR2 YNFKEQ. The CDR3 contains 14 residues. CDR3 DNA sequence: TGTGCCAGCAGCCAGAGACAGGGCTCCTACGAGCAGTACGTC. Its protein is CASSQRQGSYEQYV.

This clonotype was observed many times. The CDR3 here is CASSLGNSQNEQFF. The DNA of the CDR3 is TGCGCCAGCAGCTTGGGCAACAGCCAGAATGAGCAGTTCTTC. The chain uses TRBV5-1 and TRBJ2-1; D is unclear. The germline V gene encodes CDR1 SGHRS and CDR2 YFSETQ. V dropped 0 bases and J dropped 7 bases, with 11 bases sitting between them. The CDR3 runs 14 residues.

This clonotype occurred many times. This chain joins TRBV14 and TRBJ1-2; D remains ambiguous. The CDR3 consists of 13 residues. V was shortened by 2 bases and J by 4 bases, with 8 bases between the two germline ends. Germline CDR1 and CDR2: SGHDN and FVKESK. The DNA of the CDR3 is TGTGCCAGCAGCCAAATTACGCGCTATGGCTACACCTTC. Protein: CASSQITRYGYTF.

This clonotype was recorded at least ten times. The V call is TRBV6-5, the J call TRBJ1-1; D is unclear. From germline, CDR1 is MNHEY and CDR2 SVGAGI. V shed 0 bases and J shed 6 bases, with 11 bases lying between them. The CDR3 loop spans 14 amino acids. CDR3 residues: CASSYSSEPPEAFF. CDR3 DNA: TGTGCCAGCAGTTACTCGTCCGAGCCACCTGAAGCTTTCTTT.

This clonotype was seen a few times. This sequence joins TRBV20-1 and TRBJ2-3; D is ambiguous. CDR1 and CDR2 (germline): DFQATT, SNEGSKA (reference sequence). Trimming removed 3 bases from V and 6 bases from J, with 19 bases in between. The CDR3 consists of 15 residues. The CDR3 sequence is CSARVKTLAVDTQYF. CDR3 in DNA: TGCAGTGCTAGGGTTAAGACTCTTGCCGTTGATACGCAGTATTTT.

Here the CDR3 reads CASSIGQGGTDTQYF. CDR3 coding DNA: TGCGCCAGCAGCATAGGACAGGGAGGCACAGATACGCAGTATTTT. The chain joins TRBV5-1 to TRBJ2-3; 8 bases are shared with TRBD1. Germline CDR1 and CDR2: SGHRS and YFSETQ. This CDR3 is built from 15 residues. V trimming: 4 bases; J trimming: 1 base; junction bases outside the gene matches: 5.

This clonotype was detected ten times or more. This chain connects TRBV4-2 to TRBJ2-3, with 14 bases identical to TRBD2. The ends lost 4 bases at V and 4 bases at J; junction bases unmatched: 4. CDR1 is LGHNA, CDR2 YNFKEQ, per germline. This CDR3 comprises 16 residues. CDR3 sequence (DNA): TGTGCCAGCAGCCCCGCGACTAGCGGGGGGGCAGATACGCAGTATTTT. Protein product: CASSPATSGGADTQYF.

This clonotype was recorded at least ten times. CDR3 DNA sequence: TGTGCCAGCAGTTACGCCTACGATGAGACAGGGAACCCCCTCCACTTT. Protein product: CASSYAYDETGNPLHF. The chain uses TRBV6-5 and TRBJ1-6; TRBD1 matches 7 bases. Germline-derived CDR1 and CDR2 are MNHEY and SVGAGI. This CDR3 is built from 16 residues. The V and J ends lost 2 bases and 13 bases, in that order; junction bases with no gene match: 14.

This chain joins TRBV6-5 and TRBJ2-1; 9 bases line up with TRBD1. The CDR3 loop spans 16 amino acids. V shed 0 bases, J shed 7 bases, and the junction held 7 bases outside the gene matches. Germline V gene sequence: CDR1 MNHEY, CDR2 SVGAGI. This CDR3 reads CASSYSIGQGMNEQFF. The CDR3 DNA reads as TGTGCCAGCAGTTACTCGATTGGACAGGGGATGAATGAGCAGTTCTTC.

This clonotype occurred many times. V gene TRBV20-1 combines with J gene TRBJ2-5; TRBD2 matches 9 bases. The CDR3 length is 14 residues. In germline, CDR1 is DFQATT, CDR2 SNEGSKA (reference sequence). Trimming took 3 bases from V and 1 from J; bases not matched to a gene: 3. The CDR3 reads CSARGAGGQETQYF. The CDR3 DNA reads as TGCAGTGCTAGGGGAGCGGGGGGCCAAGAGACCCAGTACTTC.